One sample yielded the 14 T cell receptor beta chains listed below, sequenced in a study of T cells in Graves' hyperthyroidism and ophthalmopathy. Amplification yielded TCR beta CDR3 regions, with RNA transcripts as the source. HTBI primers were the set used in a first-round RT-PCR of the TCR CDR3. TCRdb re-called the multiplex PCR reads through MiXCR, storing one row per CDR3 protein. The data hold 700,000 to 950,000 distinct CDR3 sequences, with 35% observed a single time. Sequencing was done on a sample of blood. Source of these receptors: a woman in her forties with Graves' hyperthyroidism.

This clonotype was seen many times. The DNA for the CDR3 is TGTGCCAGCGGAGGGACAGGGGGGGAGACCCAGTACTTC. Translation gives CASGGTGGETQYF. The J gene is TRBJ2-5, the V gene TRBV2, with TRBD1 identical over 11 bases. The CDR3 has 13 residues. The trim removed 8 bases at V and 5 bases at J, leaving 4 bases unmatched. Germline CDR1 and CDR2: SNHLY and FYNNEI.

This clonotype was seen a few times. The V gene is TRBV4-1, the J gene TRBJ2-7, with D maybe TRBD1 (6 bases). The V end was cut by 1 base, the J end by 0 bases, with 10 bases between. CDR1 and CDR2 from the germline V gene are MGHRA and YSYEKL. This CDR3 has 15 residues. CDR3 amino acids: CASSQGTVSSYEQYF. CDR3 DNA: TGCGCCAGCAGCCAAGGGACAGTCAGCTCCTACGAGCAGTACTTC.

Many counts were recorded for this clonotype. The J gene is TRBJ1-1, the V gene TRBV12-3 or TRBV12-4; D not certain. V lost 6 bases to trimming and J lost 8 bases, with 7 bases between them. This CDR3 has 10 amino acids. The CDR3 nucleotides read TGTGCCAGCAGAGGAGGGGAAGCTTTCTTT. Translated, it gives CASRGGEAFF.

Notes on this clonotype: A single base separates this from a much larger clone, so it may be a read error. CDR3 residues: CSASEGDTYYGYTF. DNA for the CDR3: TGCAGTGCTAGTGAGGGAGATACTTACTATGGCTACACCTTC. J is TRBJ1-2 and V is TRBV20-1; D unresolved. Per germline, CDR1 DFQATT and CDR2 SNEGSKA (reference sequence). CDR3 size: 14 residues. V gave up 3 bases and J gave up 3 bases, with 14 bases separating them.

This clonotype was observed many times. V gene TRBV10-3 combines with J gene TRBJ1-5, with 9 bases that match TRBD1. The V gene end was trimmed by 4 bases and the J gene end by 4 bases; junction bases not matched to a gene: 8. The V gene's germline CDR1 is ENHRY and CDR2 SYGVKD. This CDR3 contains 16 residues. CDR3 coding DNA: TGTGCCATCAGTGGGGGACAGGGAGGGGATAATCAGCCCCAGCATTTT. It specifies CAISGGQGGDNQPQHF.

This chain connects TRBV20-1 to TRBJ2-7, with 8 bases matching TRBD2. V shed 5 bases, J shed 3 bases, and the junction held 9 bases outside the gene matches. Germline CDR1 DFQATT, CDR2 SNEGSKA (reference sequence). The CDR3 loop spans 14 amino acids. The CDR3 DNA follows: TGCAGTGCTGATTTAGCGGGACGGGACTACGAGCAGTACTTC. The encoded protein is CSADLAGRDYEQYF.

This clonotype has just a few counts. The V call is TRBV11-2, the J call TRBJ1-6, with D unresolved. Trimming removed 3 bases from V and 10 bases from J, with 4 bases in between. Germline CDR1 reads SGHAT; CDR2 reads FQNNGV. The CDR3 has 11 amino acids. The CDR3 nucleotides read TGTGCCAGCAGCTTTTTGTCACCCCTCCACTTT. This encodes CASSFLSPLHF.

This clonotype was picked up many times. The rearrangement uses TRBV5-1 and TRBJ2-7, with D possibly being TRBD1 or TRBD2 (5 bases each). Germline loops: CDR1 SGHRS, CDR2 YFSETQ. With 3 bases removed from V and 5 bases from J, the gap between germline ends came to 15 bases. This CDR3 is 14 amino acids long. In DNA, the CDR3 is TGCGCCAGCAGCTCGCGCGCCCGAGGGGACGAGCAGTACTTC. Its translation is CASSSRARGDEQYF.

This clonotype was counted a few times. J is TRBJ1-5 and V is TRBV27; 7 nucleotides line up with TRBD1. CDR3 length: 14 amino acids. The germline CDR1 and CDR2 sequences are MNHEY and SMNVEV (reference sequence). V trimming: 8 bases; J trimming: 6 bases; junction bases outside the gene matches: 10. CDR3 sequence (DNA): TGTGCCAGCGGGGACAGTGACTCGGGTCAGCCCCAGCATTTT. Translation gives CASGDSDSGQPQHF.

Comments on this clonotype: A much larger clone sits a single nucleotide away, making a read error possible. The chain recombines TRBV12-3 or TRBV12-4 with TRBJ1-1, with D perhaps TRBD1 (6 bases). V lost 5 bases, J lost 11 bases, and 18 bases lay in between. This CDR3 region has 13 residues. The CDR3: CASSGTSTAGAFF. CDR3 coding DNA: TGTGCCAGCAGTGGGACATCGACGGCGGGGGCTTTCTTT.

The chain couples TRBV6-5 to TRBJ2-7, with D perhaps assigned TRBD1 or TRBD2 (5 bases each). In germline, CDR1 is MNHEY, CDR2 SVGAGI. The CDR3 is 14 residues long. The V end lost 4 bases, the J end lost 0 bases, and 10 bases lay between the germline ends. Here the CDR3 DNA reads TGTGCCAGCAGTTGCGAGGGGACCTCCTACGAGCAGTACTTC. Amino acid sequence: CASSCEGTSYEQYF.

This clonotype was seen repeatedly, ten times or more. One junction end does not reproduce the germline sequence, and a read error may be involved. The rearrangement joins TRBV2 to TRBJ2-7; TRBD2 aligns across 7 bases. The V gene's germline CDR1 is SNHLY and CDR2 FYNNEI. The CDR3 runs to 12 residues. The DNA of the CDR3 is TGTGCCAGCAAAGCGGGGACGACGAACGCTAGCTTC. Translating it yields CASKAGTTNASF. The complete variable domain, with remaining parts taken from reference TRBV2 and TRBJ2-7, reads EPEVTQTPSHQVTQMGQEVILRCVPISNHLYFYWYRQILGQKVEFLVSFYNNEISEKSEIFDDQFSVERPDGSNFTLKIRSTKLEDSAMYFCASKAGTTNASFGPGTRLTVT.

This clonotype has ten or more counts. The CDR3 region is CASSLGPNRVDLYF. The CDR3 nucleotides are TGTGCCAGCAGCTTGGGGCCGAACAGGGTGGATCTCTACTTC. This rearrangement joins TRBV7-2 to TRBJ2-7, with D possibly being TRBD1 (6 bases). The CDR3 spans 14 residues. The V gene's germline CDR1 is SGHTA and CDR2 FQGNSA. V shed 3 bases and J shed 13 bases, with 22 bases lying between them.

The sample holds a few counts of this clonotype. The CDR3 is CASHSGPTNTGELFF. The CDR3 DNA sequence: TGTGCCAGCCACTCGGGACCGACGAACACCGGGGAGCTGTTTTTT. V is TRBV2 and J is TRBJ2-2; D assignment may be TRBD1 or TRBD2 (5 bases each). The V gene lost 8 bases and the J gene lost 0 bases, with 13 bases spanning the gap. This CDR3 has 15 residues. Germline V lookup: CDR1 SNHLY, CDR2 FYNNEI.